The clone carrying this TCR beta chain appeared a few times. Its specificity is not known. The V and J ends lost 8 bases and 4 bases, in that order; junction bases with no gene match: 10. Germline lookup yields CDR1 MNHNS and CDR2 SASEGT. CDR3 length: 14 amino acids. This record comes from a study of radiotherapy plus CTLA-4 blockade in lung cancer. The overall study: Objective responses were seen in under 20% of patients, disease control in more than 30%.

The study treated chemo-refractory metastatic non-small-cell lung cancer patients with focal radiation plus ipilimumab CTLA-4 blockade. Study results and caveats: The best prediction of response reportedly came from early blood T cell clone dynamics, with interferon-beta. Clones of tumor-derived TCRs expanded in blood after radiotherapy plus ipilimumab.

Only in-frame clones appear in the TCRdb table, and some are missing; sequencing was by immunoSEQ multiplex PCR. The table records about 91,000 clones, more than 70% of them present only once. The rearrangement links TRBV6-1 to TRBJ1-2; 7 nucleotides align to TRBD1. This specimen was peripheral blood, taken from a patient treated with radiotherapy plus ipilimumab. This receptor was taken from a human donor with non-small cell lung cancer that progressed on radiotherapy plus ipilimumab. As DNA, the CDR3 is TGTGCCAGCCTTATTAAAGGGGGCTCCTATGGCTACACCTTC. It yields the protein CASLIKGGSYGYTF.